This T cell receptor beta chain was obtained from a study of post-analysis software for immune sequencing data. Regarding the study as a whole: With TRBV5-6, TRBV5-1 and TRBV20-1 included, about five TRBV segments were more frequent in patients than in controls. Strong co-clustering by F measure was evident for samples that had been prepared in the same batch. For normalized Chao1 diversity, multiple sclerosis patients scored significantly lower than controls did.

Unique molecular identifiers were built into the TCR beta cDNA libraries. Between roughly 0.95 and 10 million T cells gave rise to 500,000 to 600,000 cDNA molecules. One entry per CDR3 protein results from TCRdb running MiXCR on the PCR reads. In the table there are more than 450,000 distinct CDR3 sequences, 44% of which are singletons. V lost 5 bases and J lost 0; bases outside the gene matches: 3. The CDR3 has 16 amino acids. Germline V gene lookup returns CDR1 MNHEY and CDR2 SVGAGI. Of note for this clonotype: What it binds is unknown.

This clonotype was obtained from a girl aged 10 to 17 with multiple sclerosis. The gene calls are TRBV6-5 and TRBJ2-4; 11 bases agree with TRBD2. The source material was blood. The CDR3 sequence is CASSRTSGLAKNIQYF. CDR3 coding DNA: TGTGCCAGCAGTCGGACTAGCGGGCTAGCCAAAAACATTCAGTACTTC.